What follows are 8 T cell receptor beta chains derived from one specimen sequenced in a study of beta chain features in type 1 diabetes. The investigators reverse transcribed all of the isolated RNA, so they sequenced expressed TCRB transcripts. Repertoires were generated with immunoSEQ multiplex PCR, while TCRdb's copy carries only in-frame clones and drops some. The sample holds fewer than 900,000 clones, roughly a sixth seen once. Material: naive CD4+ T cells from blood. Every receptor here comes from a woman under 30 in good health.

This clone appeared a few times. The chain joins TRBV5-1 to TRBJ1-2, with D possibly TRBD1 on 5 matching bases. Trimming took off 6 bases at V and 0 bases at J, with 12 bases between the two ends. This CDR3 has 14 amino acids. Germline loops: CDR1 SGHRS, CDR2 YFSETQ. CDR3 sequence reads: CASTATDSNYGYTF. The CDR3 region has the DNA TGCGCCAGCACGGCGACAGATTCTAACTATGGCTACACCTTC.

The CDR3 DNA follows: TGTGCCACCAGCAGAGATTGGGCGGGGACTAGCGGGATCAATGAGCAGTTCTTC. Protein product: CATSRDWAGTSGINEQFF. The chain couples TRBV15 to TRBJ2-1; 13 bases are a match to TRBD2. J gave up 6 bases and V 0 bases, and 8 bases lay outside the gene matches. The germline V gene has CDR1 LNHNV and CDR2 YYDKDF (reference sequence). The CDR3 has 18 residues.

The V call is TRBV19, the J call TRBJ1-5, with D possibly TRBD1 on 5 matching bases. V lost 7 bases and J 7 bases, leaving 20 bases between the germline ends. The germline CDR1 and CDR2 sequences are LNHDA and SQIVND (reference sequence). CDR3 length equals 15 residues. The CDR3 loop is CASTLTGGGWQPQHF. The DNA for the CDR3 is TGTGCCAGTACCCTTACCGGGGGTGGATGGCAGCCCCAGCATTTT.

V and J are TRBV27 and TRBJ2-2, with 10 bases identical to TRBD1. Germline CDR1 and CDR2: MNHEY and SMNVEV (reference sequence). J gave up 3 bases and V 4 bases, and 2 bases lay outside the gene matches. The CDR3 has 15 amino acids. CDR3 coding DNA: TGTGCCAGCAGTTGGACAGGGGGTTACACCGGGGAGCTGTTTTTT. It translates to CASSWTGGYTGELFF.

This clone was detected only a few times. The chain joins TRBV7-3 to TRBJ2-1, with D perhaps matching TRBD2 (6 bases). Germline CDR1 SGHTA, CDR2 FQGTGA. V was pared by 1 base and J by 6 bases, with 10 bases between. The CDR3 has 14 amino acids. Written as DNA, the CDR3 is TGTGCCAGCAGCTTAAGGGCAGCGGGCAATGAGCAGTTCTTC. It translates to CASSLRAAGNEQFF. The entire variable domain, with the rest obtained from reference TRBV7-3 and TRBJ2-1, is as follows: GAGVSQTPSNKVTEKGKYVELRCDPISGHTALYWYRQSLGQGPEFLIYFQGTGAADDSGLPNDRFFAVRPEGSVSTLKIQRTERGDSAVYLCASSLRAAGNEQFFGPGTRLTVL.

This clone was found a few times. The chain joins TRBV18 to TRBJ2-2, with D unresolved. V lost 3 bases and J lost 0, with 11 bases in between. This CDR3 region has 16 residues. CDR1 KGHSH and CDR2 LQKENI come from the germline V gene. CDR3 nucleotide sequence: TGTGCCAGCTCACCTTTGGCGACCGCGAACACCGGGGAGCTGTTTTTT. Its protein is CASSPLATANTGELFF.

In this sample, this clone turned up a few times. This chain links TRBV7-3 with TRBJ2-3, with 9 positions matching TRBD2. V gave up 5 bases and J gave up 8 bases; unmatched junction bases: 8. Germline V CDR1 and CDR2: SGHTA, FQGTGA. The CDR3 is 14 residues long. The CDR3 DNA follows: TGTGCCAGCAGCCCATGGGCGGGAGGGGGTACGCAGTATTTT. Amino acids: CASSPWAGGGTQYF.

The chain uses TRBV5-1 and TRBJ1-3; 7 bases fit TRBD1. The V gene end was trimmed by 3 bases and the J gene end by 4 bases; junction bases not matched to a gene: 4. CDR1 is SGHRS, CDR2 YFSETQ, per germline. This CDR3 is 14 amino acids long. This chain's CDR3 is CASSWGTAGNTIYF. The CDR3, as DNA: TGCGCCAGCAGCTGGGGGACAGCCGGAAACACCATATATTTT.